The rows below give T cell receptor beta chains drawn from one sample of a study of glioma-infiltrating T cells. TCRdb re-called the multiplex PCR reads with MiXCR, one entry per CDR3 protein. The sample consists of approximately 400,000 distinct CDR3 sequences, more than 35% of them appearing once. The sample was glioma tissue, nonneoplastic brain tissue, or PBMCs (not recorded which). All receptors derive from a human donor with low-grade glioma or glioblastoma, undergoing nonglioma brain surgery, or in good health (not recorded which). The CDR3 runs from the conserved cysteine through the conserved F or W. D genes are given only for firm matches. Clone size is not always given. Where it is, it says once, few, many or a class for expanded clones.

cdr3_aa cdr3_nt clone_size j_call v_call cdr3_length d_call
CSARADREGGQFF TGCAGTGCTAGGGCGGACAGGGAAGGTGGGCAGTTCTTC - TRBJ2-1 TRBV20-1 13 TRBD1
CASSLGLETDTQYF TGTGCCAGCAGCCTGGGACTAGAGACAGATACGCAGTATTTT many TRBJ2-3 TRBV27 14 TRBD2
CSATGTPGSNQPQHF TGCAGTGCTACCGGGACACCCGGTAGCAATCAGCCCCAGCATTTT - TRBJ1-5 TRBV20-1 15 -
CASSLGGGLANYGYTF TGTGCCAGCAGCTTAGGGGGCGGGCTTGCTAACTATGGCTACACCTTC few TRBJ1-2 TRBV7-9 16 -
CATKDYDTQYF TGTGCCACAAAGGACTACGATACGCAGTATTTT - TRBJ2-3 TRBV10-3 11 -
CASSFGTGTNEKLFF TGTGCCAGCAGTTTCGGGACAGGCACTAATGAAAAACTGTTTTTT many TRBJ1-4 TRBV6-1 15 TRBD1
CASSYVAGLAGATQYF TGTGCCAGCAGTTATGTTGCTGGGCTAGCGGGGGCTACGCAGTATTTT many TRBJ2-3 TRBV6-1 16 TRBD2
CASSFPGRGTQETQYF TGTGCCAGCAGTTTCCCAGGGAGGGGGACTCAAGAGACCCAGTACTTC - TRBJ2-5 TRBV28 16 -
CASRWSDRGSEQYF TGTGCCAGCAGATGGAGCGACAGAGGTAGCGAGCAGTACTTC - TRBJ2-7 TRBV28 14 -
CASSYIIYEQYF TGTGCCAGCAGTTACATAATCTACGAGCAGTACTTC many TRBJ2-7 TRBV6-2/TRBV6-3 12 -
CASSPTDRSFSYEQYF TGTGCCAGCAGCCCCACTGACAGGAGTTTCTCCTACGAGCAGTACTTC once TRBJ2-7 TRBV7-2 16 -
CASRQGTALSTDTQYF TGCGCCAGCAGACAAGGGACAGCACTTAGCACAGATACGCAGTATTTT - TRBJ2-3 TRBV4-1 16 TRBD1
CASSQGGSYEQYF TGTGCCAGCAGCCAAGGTGGCAGCTACGAGCAGTACTTC - TRBJ2-7 TRBV4-2 13 -
CASTPTGSYEQYF TGTGCCAGCACCCCGACAGGGTCCTACGAGCAGTACTTC many TRBJ2-7 TRBV27 13 TRBD1
CSANRGLYEQYF TGCAGTGCTAACAGGGGGCTTTACGAGCAGTACTTC - TRBJ2-7 TRBV20-1 12 TRBD1
CSARGGAGVIYEQYF TGCAGTGCTAGAGGGGGAGCAGGGGTAATCTACGAGCAGTACTTC - TRBJ2-7 TRBV20-1 15 -
CASESSGANVLTF TGTGCCAGCGAGAGCTCTGGGGCCAACGTCCTGACTTTC - TRBJ2-6 TRBV28 13 -
CASSLSPRGGGETQYF TGTGCCAGCAGCTTAAGCCCCCGAGGAGGGGGGGAGACCCAGTACTTC many TRBJ2-5 TRBV7-2 16 -
CASSIWTGEGTEAFF TGTGCCAGTAGTATCTGGACAGGGGAGGGCACTGAAGCTTTCTTT few TRBJ1-1 TRBV19 15 TRBD1
CASRYTAGGQYTGELFF TGTGCCAGCAGATACACAGCGGGAGGGCAATACACCGGGGAGCTGTTTTTT few TRBJ2-2 TRBV6-2/TRBV6-3 17 TRBD2
CASSSGTPTYEQYF TGTGCCAGCAGCTCCGGGACACCTACCTACGAGCAGTACTTC - TRBJ2-7 TRBV11-1 14 -
CASRRSWGNTDTQYF TGTGCCAGCAGAAGGAGTTGGGGCAACACAGATACGCAGTATTTT few TRBJ2-3 TRBV5-4 15 -
CAVRGLGDTQYF TGTGCCGTGAGGGGGCTTGGGGATACGCAGTATTTT few TRBJ2-3 TRBV28 12 TRBD1
CASSFFQRANTIYF TGTGCCAGCAGTTTTTTCCAAAGGGCAAACACCATATATTTT - TRBJ1-3 TRBV6-2/TRBV6-3 14 -
CASSSTQGKAFF TGTGCCAGCAGTAGCACACAGGGGAAAGCTTTCTTT many TRBJ1-1 TRBV27 12 TRBD1
CAISESGGRGTEAFF TGTGCCATCAGTGAGTCGGGGGGGCGCGGCACTGAAGCTTTCTTT - TRBJ1-1 TRBV10-3 15 -
CASKRLGSQYF TGTGCCAGCAAAAGATTGGGGTCCCAGTACTTC - TRBJ2-5 TRBV28 11 -
CASGLVGGYNEQFF TGTGCCAGCGGGCTCGTCGGGGGGTACAATGAGCAGTTCTTC - TRBJ2-1 TRBV28 14 TRBD2
CASRQTGNRGNIQYF TGCGCCAGCAGACAGACCGGGAATAGGGGAAACATTCAGTACTTC - TRBJ2-4 TRBV5-1 15 -